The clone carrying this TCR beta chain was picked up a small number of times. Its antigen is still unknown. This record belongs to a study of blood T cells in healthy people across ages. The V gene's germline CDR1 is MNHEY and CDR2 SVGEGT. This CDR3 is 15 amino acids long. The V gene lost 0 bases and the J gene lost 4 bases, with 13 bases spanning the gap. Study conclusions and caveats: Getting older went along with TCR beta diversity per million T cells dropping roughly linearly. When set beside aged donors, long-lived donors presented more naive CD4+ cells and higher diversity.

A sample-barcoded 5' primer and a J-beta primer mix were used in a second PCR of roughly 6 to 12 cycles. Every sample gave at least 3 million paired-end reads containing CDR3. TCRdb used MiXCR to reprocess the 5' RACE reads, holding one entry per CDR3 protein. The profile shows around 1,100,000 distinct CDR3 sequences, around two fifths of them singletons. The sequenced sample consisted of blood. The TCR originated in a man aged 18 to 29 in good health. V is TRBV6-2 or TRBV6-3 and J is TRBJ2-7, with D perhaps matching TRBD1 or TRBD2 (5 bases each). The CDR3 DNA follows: TGTGCCAGCAGTTACTCGGGGGAACGAGGGTACGAGCAGTACTTC. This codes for CASSYSGERGYEQYF.